This TCR beta chain was documented in a study of shared clonotypes between healthy human individuals. Unsorted PBMC replicate PCRs drew on roughly 290 ng DNA, representing tens of thousands of T cell genomes. PBMC DNA, left unsorted, was sequenced on ten immunoSEQ deep assay plates. TCRdb's copy holds only in-frame clones and misses some; the assay was immunoSEQ multiplex PCR. The sample lists about half a million clones; approximately 82% were seen once. The length of the CDR3 is 16 residues. All participating donors were Caucasian adults from Nashville, Tennessee. The receptor's source is a woman between 35 and 50 years old in good health. Some clones in this sample may be carry-over from other donors' samples. The chain carries TRBV21-1 and TRBJ2-1; TRBD2, the table's D call, was not compared with the DNA. TRBV21-1 is a recognized pseudogene. Source material: PBMCs. Here the CDR3 DNA reads TGTGCCAGCAGAATGATCGGGGGAGGTACTTACAATGAGCAGTTCTTC. Its protein is CASRMIGGGTYNEQFF.